Shown below are 19 T cell receptor beta chains from a single sample sequenced in a study of blood T cell repertoires in COVID-19. The repertoire was sequenced with immunoSEQ multiplex PCR; TCRdb's copy has only in-frame clones and lacks some. The sample comprises some 56,000 clones, 82% of which are singletons, and around a tenth rests with the top ten. Sequenced material: peripheral blood. The receptors stem from a man of 80 years or more with COVID-19, enrolled during active disease.

The chain recombines TRBV18 with TRBJ2-7; D is possibly TRBD1 (6 bases). This CDR3 contains 13 residues. CDR1 and CDR2 from the germline V gene are KGHSH and LQKENI. Trimming took 4 bases from V and 4 from J, leaving 11 bases between them. This CDR3 reads CASSQDQGYEQYF. The CDR3 DNA sequence: TGTGCCAGCTCACAAGATCAGGGGTACGAGCAGTACTTC.

This chain uses TRBV7-2 with TRBJ1-1, with D possibly TRBD1 on 5 matching bases. This CDR3 has 11 residues. CDR1 is SGHTA, CDR2 FQGNSA, per germline. V shed 5 bases and J shed 11 bases, with 12 bases lying between them. The CDR3 loop is CASSQGGEAFF. CDR3 bases: TGTGCCAGCAGCCAGGGCGGGGAGGCTTTCTTT.

The chain couples TRBV6-5 to TRBJ1-1; TRBD1 is a possible D gene (5 bases). The CDR3 loop spans 13 amino acids. CDR1 and CDR2 from the germline V gene are MNHEY and SVGAGI. V lost 6 bases and J 1 base, leaving 9 bases between the germline ends. CDR3 in amino acids: CASSLDRNTEAFF. CDR3 bases: TGTGCCAGCAGCCTAGACAGGAACACTGAAGCTTTCTTT.

CDR3 region: CASSYQTASGQVDINQPQHF. DNA of the CDR3: TGTGCCAGCAGTTACCAAACTGCTTCTGGACAGGTGGATATCAATCAGCCCCAGCATTTT. The gene calls are TRBV6-2 or TRBV6-3 and TRBJ1-5, with 7 bases fitting TRBD1. The CDR3 runs 20 residues. V was pared by 2 bases and J by 3 bases, with 19 bases of the junction left unmatched. The germline V gene has CDR1 MNHEY and CDR2 SVGEGT.

The chain combines TRBV12-5 with TRBJ1-1, with 8 nucleotides matching TRBD1. Trimming cost V 7 bases and J 0 bases; bases outside gene matches: 7. The CDR3 is made up of 15 amino acids. From germline, CDR1 is LGHNT and CDR2 FRNRAP. CDR3 sequence: CASAQGQGLNTEAFF. The CDR3 DNA reads TGTGCTAGTGCCCAAGGACAGGGACTGAACACTGAAGCTTTCTTT.

This clone was recorded a few times. The chain uses TRBV6-2 or TRBV6-3 and TRBJ1-1; the D gene is possibly TRBD1 (6 bases). Between the trimmed V and J ends, which lost 2 bases and 0 bases, there was a span of 10 bases. CDR3 length: 15 amino acids. CDR1 and CDR2 (germline): MNHEY, SVGEGT. The CDR3 spells CASSYTQGMNTEAFF. For the CDR3, the DNA is TGTGCCAGCAGTTACACCCAGGGGATGAACACTGAAGCTTTCTTT.

The V call is TRBV27, the J call TRBJ1-1; D not certain. V lost 5 bases and J 5 bases, leaving 21 bases between the germline ends. The CDR3 spans 16 residues. Germline V CDR1 and CDR2: MNHEY, SMNVEV (reference sequence). CDR3 in DNA: TGTGCCAGCAGTCCAGAACCCCCGGGGTTTGGTACTGAAGCTTTCTTT. Its translation: CASSPEPPGFGTEAFF.

This chain uses TRBV5-4 with TRBJ2-6; D is possibly TRBD1 (6 bases). The germline V and J ends were trimmed by 0 bases and 1 base, with 8 bases remaining between them. This CDR3 is built from 16 residues. CDR1 SGHNT and CDR2 YYREEE come from the germline V gene (reference sequence). The CDR3: CASSLGRGSGANVLTF. In nucleotides, the CDR3 is TGTGCCAGCAGCTTGGGTAGGGGGTCTGGGGCCAACGTCCTGACTTTC.

The genes are TRBV7-2 and TRBJ1-5, with a possible D match to TRBD1 (6 bases). Germline values: CDR1 SGHTA, CDR2 FQGNSA. The CDR3 runs 13 residues. Trimming removed 4 bases from V and 5 bases from J, with 9 bases in between. The CDR3 coding sequence is TGTGCCAGCAGCTCCAACAGGGATCAGCCCCAGCATTTT. This codes for CASSSNRDQPQHF.

The V gene is TRBV29-1, the J gene TRBJ2-3; 8 bases align to TRBD2. The length of the CDR3 is 15 residues. Germline CDR1 reads SQVTM; CDR2 reads ANQGSEA. V lost 1 base, J lost 1 base, and 4 bases stayed unmatched. The CDR3 loop is CSVEGSGRGTDTQYF. The DNA for the CDR3 is TGCAGCGTTGAAGGAAGCGGGAGAGGCACAGATACGCAGTATTTT.

The chain couples TRBV29-1 to TRBJ1-2, with D perhaps matching TRBD1 (6 bases). From germline, CDR1 is SQVTM and CDR2 ANQGSEA. CDR3 length: 12 amino acids. The germline V and J ends were trimmed by 4 bases and 4 bases, with 10 bases remaining between them. DNA for the CDR3: TGCAGCGTTGCCGGGACACTCTATGGCTACACCTTC. Translation gives CSVAGTLYGYTF. Using reference TRBV29-1 and TRBJ1-2 for the parts outside the CDR3, the full variable domain is SAVISQKPSRDICQRGTSLTIQCQVDSQVTMMFWYRQQPGQSLTLIATANQGSEATYESGFVIDKFPISRPNLTFSTLTVSNMSPEDSSIYLCSVAGTLYGYTFGSGTRLTVV.

As for this clone: The same CDR3 is also encoded by other DNA sequences in this sample. V and J are TRBV13 and TRBJ1-5, with TRBD1 identical over 7 bases. Germline CDR1 PRHDT, CDR2 FYEKMQ (reference sequence). This CDR3 has 14 residues. J gave up 6 bases and V 0 bases, and 2 bases lay outside the gene matches. For the CDR3, the DNA is TGTGCCAGCAGCTTAGGTCAGGGGGTTCAGCCCCAGCATTTT. Translated, it gives CASSLGQGVQPQHF. The full variable domain, with the rest looked up from reference TRBV13 and TRBJ1-5, is AAGVIQSPRHLIKEKRETATLKCYPIPRHDTVYWYQQGPGQDPQFLISFYEKMQSDKGSIPDRFSAQQFSDYHSELNMSSLELGDSALYFCASSLGQGVQPQHFGDGTRLSIL.

The gene calls are TRBV2 and TRBJ2-1; 7 positions match TRBD1. The CDR3 has 16 residues. V gave up 2 bases and J gave up 9 bases; unmatched junction bases: 13. Germline V lookup: CDR1 SNHLY, CDR2 FYNNEI. The CDR3 DNA is TGTGCCAGCAGTGAATGGTGGACAGGCGGAAAGAGTGAGCAGTTCTTC. It codes for CASSEWWTGGKSEQFF. Filled out from reference TRBV2 and TRBJ2-1, the complete variable domain reads EPEVTQTPSHQVTQMGQEVILRCVPISNHLYFYWYRQILGQKVEFLVSFYNNEISEKSEIFDDQFSVERPDGSNFTLKIRSTKLEDSAMYFCASSEWWTGGKSEQFFGPGTRLTVL.

The CDR3 DNA reads TGTGCCAGCAGTTTGACAGGGAGCTATGGCTACACCTTC. It encodes CASSLTGSYGYTF. This sequence joins TRBV28 and TRBJ1-2; 7 nucleotides match TRBD1. The CDR3 is 13 residues long. Germline V gene data show CDR1 as MDHEN and CDR2 as SYDVKM. J lost 4 bases, V lost 3 bases, and 2 bases had no gene match.

The chain joins TRBV19 to TRBJ2-1; D possibly corresponds to TRBD1 (6 bases). Germline V gene data show CDR1 as LNHDA and CDR2 as SQIVND (reference sequence). V lost 10 bases and J 0 bases, leaving 13 bases between the germline ends. The CDR3 runs 14 residues. CDR3 sequence (DNA): TGTGCCACCAAAGACAGGACCTCCTACAATGAGCAGTTCTTC. Protein sequence: CATKDRTSYNEQFF.

This clone was seen once. This chain connects TRBV27 to TRBJ1-1; D gene unclear. Per germline, CDR1 MNHEY and CDR2 SMNVEV (reference sequence). Trimming cost V 3 bases and J 8 bases, with 16 bases left between them. The CDR3 is made up of 14 amino acids. CDR3 bases: TGTGCCAGCAGTTTGACTGAGCGTACTGTGGAAGCTTTCTTT. Encoded protein: CASSLTERTVEAFF.

The chain recombines TRBV6-6 with TRBJ1-6; 9 bases fit TRBD1. The CDR3 runs to 14 residues. Germline trimming cut 6 bases from V and 8 bases from J; bases unmatched to any gene: 5. CDR1 and CDR2 from the germline V gene are MNHNY and SVGAGI (reference sequence). CDR3 residues: CASSHRTGDSPLHF. DNA for the CDR3: TGTGCCAGCAGCCACCGGACAGGGGATTCACCCCTCCACTTT.

Written as DNA, the CDR3 is TGTGCCAGCAGCTCGCAGTTGGGCTCTGAAGCTTTCTTT. Protein sequence: CASSSQLGSEAFF. The chain carries TRBV11-2 and TRBJ1-1; no firm D call. Trimming took 4 bases from V and 6 from J, leaving 12 bases between them. Germline V gives CDR1 SGHAT, CDR2 FQNNGV. This CDR3 spans 13 amino acids.

This chain connects TRBV4-3 to TRBJ1-1; D not resolved. The CDR3 extends over 16 amino acids. Germline CDR1 is LGHNA and CDR2 is YSLEER. Trimming took 1 base from V and 1 from J, leaving 13 bases between them. DNA for the CDR3: TGCGCCAGCAGCCAAGTCCATCTGGCTCCGAACACTGAAGCTTTCTTT. Translating it yields CASSQVHLAPNTEAFF.